This TCR beta chain was identified during a study of control samples from healthy donors and cancer patients. In germline, CDR1 is SNHLY, CDR2 FYNNEI. The CDR3 runs to 16 residues. This clone was observed a handful of times. The junction does not match germline at one end; this may be a read error. The repertoire was sequenced with immunoSEQ multiplex PCR; TCRdb's copy has only in-frame clones and lacks some. The sample has 140,000 to 150,000 clones, more than 85% seen once; the top ten hold roughly 3.2%. What was sequenced was blood. This TCR derives from a man between 25 and 39 years old in good health. The genes are TRBV2 and TRBJ2-4, with TRBD2 matching 11 bases. CDR3 bases: TGTGCCAGCAGTGAACATAGCGGGGGGGCCAAGAACATTCAGTACTTC. It is translated as CASSEHSGGAKNIQYF.